These 17 T cell receptor beta chains came from one sample sequenced in a study of early T cells in non-severe SARS-CoV-2 infection. TCRdb re-called the 5' RACE reads with MiXCR, one entry per CDR3 protein. The table includes 100,000 to 130,000 distinct CDR3 sequences, 12% detected once. The sample consisted of whole blood. The receptor source for this set is an adult who was a healthcare worker with PCR-confirmed SARS-CoV-2 infection or an uninfected control (not recorded which).

This clonotype showed up many times. The chain employs TRBV7-9 and TRBJ1-2; D unclear. The V gene's germline CDR1 is SEHNR and CDR2 FQNEAQ (reference sequence). Trimming removed 5 bases from V and 1 base from J, with 8 bases in between. This CDR3 region has 13 residues. The CDR3: CASSPIVNYGYTF. CDR3 in DNA: TGTGCCAGCAGCCCAATAGTTAACTATGGCTACACCTTC. The full variable domain, completed using reference TRBV7-9 and TRBJ1-2, is DTGVSQNPRHKITKRGQNVTFRCDPISEHNRLYWYRQTLGQGPEFLTYFQNEAQLEKSRLLSDRFSAERPKGSFSTLEIQRTEQGDSAMYLCASSPIVNYGYTFGSGTRLTVV.

V and J are TRBV6-6 and TRBJ2-6; D perhaps matches TRBD2 (6 bases). Trimming pared 7 bases from V and 4 bases from J, leaving 14 bases between. Germline V gives CDR1 MNHNY, CDR2 SVGAGI (reference sequence). CDR3 size: 15 residues. CDR3 sequence: CASNDGGLGANVLTF. For the CDR3, the DNA is TGTGCCAGCAACGACGGAGGGCTCGGGGCCAACGTCCTGACTTTC.

This clonotype has a handful of counts. This rearrangement joins TRBV14 to TRBJ2-7; TRBD2 matches at 14 bases. This CDR3 is 20 amino acids long. Trimming cost V 4 bases and J 0 bases; bases outside gene matches: 14. Germline CDR1 is SGHDN and CDR2 is FVKESK. The DNA for the CDR3 is TGTGCCAGCAGCCCATACCCAAGGATGACTAGCGGGAGGGCCTCCTACGAGCAGTACTTC. Protein product: CASSPYPRMTSGRASYEQYF.

This clonotype was seen ten or more times. The chain links TRBV7-8 to TRBJ2-5, with D maybe TRBD2 (7 bases). Germline V CDR1 and CDR2: SGHVS, FQNEAQ. V was shortened by 1 base and J by 5 bases, with 14 bases between the two germline ends. This CDR3 is 15 amino acids long. The CDR3 DNA sequence: TGTGCCAGCAGCTTAGGTTTTGGGGGGGCGGAGACCCAGTACTTC. Translating it yields CASSLGFGGAETQYF.

The chain employs TRBV20-1 and TRBJ2-1, with TRBD2 matching 9 bases. V lost 6 bases to trimming and J lost 2 bases; unmatched junction nucleotides: 14. Germline V lookup: CDR1 DFQATT, CDR2 SNEGSKA (reference sequence). This CDR3 has 17 residues. CDR3 DNA sequence: TGCAGTGCCCTGCGTACTCAGACTAGCGGCGCCTACAATGAGCAGTTCTTC. Its translation: CSALRTQTSGAYNEQFF.

In this sample, this clonotype turned up many times. The rearrangement joins TRBV2 to TRBJ2-2; D might be TRBD1 (5 bases). There are 15 residues in the CDR3. CDR1 and CDR2 (germline): SNHLY, FYNNEI. V was shortened by 2 bases and J by 5 bases, with 12 bases between the two germline ends. This CDR3 reads CASSERGVWTGELFF. Here the CDR3 DNA reads TGTGCCAGCAGTGAAAGGGGTGTTTGGACCGGGGAGCTGTTTTTT.

The V call is TRBV11-3, the J call TRBJ2-3, with 10 bases lining up with TRBD2. This CDR3 has 16 residues. Germline assignment: CDR1 SGHNT and CDR2 YENEEA. V gave up 4 bases and J gave up 0 bases; unmatched junction bases: 4. CDR3 in DNA: TGTGCCAGCAGCTCGCCGGGACTAGCGAGCACAGATACGCAGTATTTT. It translates to CASSSPGLASTDTQYF.

The chain is built from TRBV29-1 and TRBJ2-1; TRBD2 matches 8 bases. This CDR3 comprises 15 residues. The ends lost 3 bases at V and 7 bases at J; junction bases unmatched: 11. From germline, CDR1 is SQVTM and CDR2 ANQGSEA. CDR3 amino acids: CSVDMSGGVPNEQFF. Written as DNA, the CDR3 is TGCAGCGTTGATATGAGCGGGGGCGTCCCGAATGAGCAGTTCTTC.

At least ten counts were recorded for this clonotype. As DNA, the CDR3 is TGTGCCAGCAGTACCCATCCGGCCATGAACACTGAAGCTTTCTTT. Its translation: CASSTHPAMNTEAFF. The chain recombines TRBV12-3 or TRBV12-4 with TRBJ1-1, with D hard to call. This CDR3 region has 15 residues. The V end was cut by 5 bases, the J end by 0 bases, with 13 bases between.

This clonotype has at least ten counts. This sequence joins TRBV10-1 and TRBJ1-2; no firm D call. The CDR3 is 15 residues long. Trimming removed 2 bases from V and 6 bases from J, with 16 bases in between. CDR1 WNHNN and CDR2 SYGVQD come from the germline V gene (reference sequence). CDR3 DNA sequence: TGCGCCAGCAGTGAGATGCTGGGTTGGAGGGATGGCTACACCTTC. This codes for CASSEMLGWRDGYTF.

The V and J genes are TRBV24-1 and TRBJ2-5, with TRBD2 matching 9 bases. V shed 4 bases, J shed 1 base, and the junction held 6 bases outside the gene matches. Germline assignment: CDR1 KGHDR and CDR2 SFDVKD. This CDR3 comprises 16 residues. The CDR3 nucleotides read TGTGCCACCAGTGAGGCCGGGACTAGCAGCCAAGAGACCCAGTACTTC. This codes for CATSEAGTSSQETQYF.

The gene calls are TRBV7-6 and TRBJ1-3; tentative D call: TRBD1 (5 bases). Germline CDR1 SGHVS, CDR2 FNYEAQ. The CDR3 spans 15 residues. Trimming cost V 4 bases and J 2 bases, with 12 bases left between them. Here the CDR3 reads CASSSGPGAGNTIYF. CDR3 in DNA: TGTGCCAGCAGCTCGGGACCGGGAGCTGGAAACACCATATATTTT.

Many counts were recorded for this clonotype. The chain couples TRBV19 to TRBJ1-4; TRBD1 matches 7 bases. V shed 4 bases, J shed 4 bases, and the junction held 3 bases outside the gene matches. The CDR3 runs 14 residues. The germline V gene has CDR1 LNHDA and CDR2 SQIVND (reference sequence). The DNA for the CDR3 is TGTGCCAGTAGTACCCGACAGGGTAATGAAAAACTGTTTTTT. Translation: CASSTRQGNEKLFF.

This clonotype was picked up many times. The chain combines TRBV25-1 with TRBJ1-5, with D maybe TRBD1 (6 bases). Trimming left V 4 bases short and J 2 bases short, with 9 bases between. The CDR3 is 14 amino acids. Per the germline V gene, CDR1 is MGHDK and CDR2 is SYGVNS. CDR3 region: CASSATGRNQPQHF. The CDR3 nucleotides read TGTGCCAGCAGTGCGACAGGTCGCAATCAGCCCCAGCATTTT.

The chain employs TRBV11-1 and TRBJ1-2; maybe TRBD1 (6 bases). Trimming pared 5 bases from V and 4 bases from J, leaving 20 bases between. This CDR3 contains 16 residues. Germline lookup yields CDR1 SGHAT and CDR2 FQDESV (reference sequence). The CDR3 DNA reads TGTGCCAGCAGCCGCGCCAGGGGAAAGGGGAGCTATGGCTACACCTTC. The encoded protein is CASSRARGKGSYGYTF.

This clonotype was recorded many times. The chain has TRBV27 and TRBJ2-7; the D gene is possibly TRBD2 (6 bases). Trimming cost V 8 bases and J 4 bases, with 15 bases left between them. Germline CDR1 is MNHEY and CDR2 is SMNVEV (reference sequence). CDR3 size: 13 residues. CDR3 sequence reads: CASLGLAPYEQYF. CDR3 nucleotides: TGTGCCAGCCTGGGGCTAGCGCCTTACGAGCAGTACTTC.

The rearrangement uses TRBV11-3 and TRBJ2-2; D call uncertain. V dropped 2 bases and J dropped 4 bases, with 8 bases sitting between them. The length of the CDR3 is 14 residues. The V gene's germline CDR1 is SGHNT and CDR2 YENEEA. CDR3 bases: TGTGCCAGCAGCTTATTTAAGGGCACCGGGGAGCTGTTTTTT. Translation: CASSLFKGTGELFF.